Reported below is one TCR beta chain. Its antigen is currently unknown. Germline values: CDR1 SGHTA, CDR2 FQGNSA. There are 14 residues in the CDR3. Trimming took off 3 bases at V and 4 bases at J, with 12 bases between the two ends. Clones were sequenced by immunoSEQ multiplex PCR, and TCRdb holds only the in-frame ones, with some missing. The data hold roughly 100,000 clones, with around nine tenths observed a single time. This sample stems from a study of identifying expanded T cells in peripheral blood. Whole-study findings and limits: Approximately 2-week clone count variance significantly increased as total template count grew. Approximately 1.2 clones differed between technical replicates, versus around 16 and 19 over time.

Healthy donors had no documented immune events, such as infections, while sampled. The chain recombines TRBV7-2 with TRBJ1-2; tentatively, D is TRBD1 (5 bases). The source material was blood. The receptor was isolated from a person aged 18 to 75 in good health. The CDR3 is CASSFGGSTYGYTF. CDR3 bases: TGTGCCAGCAGCTTCGGGGGATCCACCTATGGCTACACCTTC.